This T cell receptor beta chain was documented in a study of graft-versus-host responses after intestinal transplantation. Study-wide context: Recipients were all induced with anti-thymocyte globulin, then given tacrolimus and steroids for 2 to 4 years.

For this clone: Its antigen remains unidentified.

Sequencing used immunoSEQ multiplex PCR; TCRdb keeps in-frame clones, though not all of them. This repertoire shows about 63,000 clones, around 86% found once; its top ten account for around 1.7%. Processing of graft tissue released intraepithelial and lamina propria lymphocytes. Trimming took off 5 bases at V and 0 bases at J, with 19 bases between the two ends. This CDR3 contains 18 residues. Germline lookup yields CDR1 PRHDT and CDR2 FYEKMQ (reference sequence). Study-wide results and caveats: Detection of GvH clones occurred in recipient marrow, and some had their first appearance in ileum or blood.

This TCR was recovered from a human patient who received an intestinal transplant, so some T cells may come from the graft donor. Sample: ileum tissue, taken less than 400 days after transplant. V is TRBV13 and J is TRBJ1-4; D remains ambiguous. The CDR3, as DNA: TGTGCCAGCAGCCTCACGACGGAGCTACTTGCAACTAATGAAAAACTGTTTTTT. This translates into CASSLTTELLATNEKLFF.